Listed here are 31 T cell receptor beta chains from one sample, sequenced in a study of response to subunit inactivated influenza vaccine. TCRdb ran MiXCR on the RT-PCR reads and lists one entry per CDR3 protein. This table holds 170,000 or so distinct CDR3 sequences, around 10% found once. The material sequenced was CD8+ T cells sorted from PBMCs, taken around 25 months after vaccination. The receptors come from a man aged 50-75 years who received an inactivated influenza vaccine.

In this sample, this clonotype turned up many times. The rearrangement joins TRBV7-9 to TRBJ2-5; TRBD1 matches 7 bases. Germline CDR1 and CDR2: SEHNR and FQNEAQ (reference sequence). The CDR3 consists of 15 residues. J was trimmed by 4 bases and V by 0 bases; bases with no gene match: 5. DNA of the CDR3: TGTGCCAGCAGCTTAGCACAGGGGTCGGGAGAGACCCAGTACTTC. Protein: CASSLAQGSGETQYF.

CDR3 in DNA: TGTGCCACCGGCAAGACAGAGATGGATGAGCAGTTCTTC. Translated: CATGKTEMDEQFF. The V gene is TRBV15, the J gene TRBJ2-1; TRBD1 might be the D (5 bases). The CDR3 sequence is 13 residues long. Germline V gene lookup returns CDR1 LNHNV and CDR2 YYDKDF (reference sequence). The V end was cut by 8 bases, the J end by 8 bases, with 16 bases between.

This clonotype was observed at least ten times. This sequence joins TRBV6-2 or TRBV6-3 and TRBJ2-7; D is unresolved. Trimming shortened V by 2 bases and J by 6 bases, and 11 bases separated the two germline ends. This CDR3 comprises 13 residues. The germline gives CDR1 MNHEY, CDR2 SVGEGT. CDR3 nucleotides: TGTGCCAGCAGTTACCAACCAGCCGGCGAGCAGTACTTC. Protein: CASSYQPAGEQYF.

The chain combines TRBV28 with TRBJ2-7, with a weak D call TRBD2 (7 bases). This CDR3 is built from 14 residues. Germline lookup yields CDR1 MDHEN and CDR2 SYDVKM. V dropped 9 bases and J dropped 1 base, with 16 bases sitting between them. The CDR3 nucleotides read TGTGCCAGTTTAAGGGGGGGCGGTTCCTACGAGCAGTACTTC. Amino acids: CASLRGGGSYEQYF.

This chain connects TRBV24-1 to TRBJ2-5, with 9 bases identical to TRBD1. V shed 0 bases and J 4 bases; nucleotides not matched to a gene: 2. CDR1 is KGHDR, CDR2 SFDVKD, per germline. The CDR3 consists of 15 residues. The CDR3 loop reads CATSDLEQGAETQYF. CDR3 nucleotide sequence: TGTGCCACCAGTGATTTGGAACAGGGGGCAGAGACCCAGTACTTC.

CDR3: CASRRDSTDTQYF. In DNA, the CDR3 is TGTGCCAGCAGACGGGACAGCACAGATACGCAGTATTTT. J is TRBJ2-3 and V is TRBV12-3 or TRBV12-4; the D call may be TRBD1 or TRBD2 (5 bases each). This CDR3 contains 13 residues. Deletions cut 6 bases from V and 0 bases from J, with 7 bases between.

This chain joins TRBV4-1 and TRBJ2-2, with 10 bases identical to TRBD1. After removal of 4 bases from V and 5 bases from J, the junction contained 10 bases not matched to a gene. Germline CDR1 reads MGHRA; CDR2 reads YSYEKL. CDR3 length: 17 residues. Here the CDR3 reads CASSLTAPGQGTGELFF. The DNA for the CDR3 is TGCGCCAGCAGCCTAACTGCACCGGGACAGGGGACCGGGGAGCTGTTTTTT.

V is TRBV5-6 and J is TRBJ2-1; D is undetermined. V lost 3 bases and J lost 0, with 7 bases in between. This CDR3 comprises 14 residues. The germline gives CDR1 SGHDT, CDR2 YYEEEE. In nucleotides, the CDR3 is TGTGCCAGCAGCTACATGAGCTCCTACAATGAGCAGTTCTTC. It codes for CASSYMSSYNEQFF. Together with reference TRBV5-6 and TRBJ2-1, the CDR3 gives the full variable domain: DAGVTQSPTHLIKTRGQQVTLRCSPKSGHDTVSWYQQALGQGPQFIFQYYEEEERQRGNFPDRFSGHQFPNYSSELNVNALLLGDSALYLCASSYMSSYNEQFFGPGTRLTVL.

This clonotype was found many times. The chain employs TRBV9 and TRBJ1-2, with D tentatively TRBD1 (6 bases). Trimming removed 3 bases from V and 5 bases from J, with 17 bases in between. This CDR3 is built from 15 residues. Germline-derived CDR1 and CDR2 are SGDLS and YYNGEE. Here the CDR3 reads CASSAGAGRGYGYTF. The CDR3 DNA is TGTGCCAGCAGCGCAGGGGCAGGGAGAGGGTATGGCTACACCTTC.

In its sample, this clonotype was seen a few times. Written as DNA, the CDR3 is TGCGCCAGCAGCCAACCTGGGGAGACCCAGTACTTC. Protein: CASSQPGETQYF. The rearrangement links TRBV4-3 to TRBJ2-5, with D hard to call. V lost 2 bases to trimming and J lost 5 bases, with 6 bases between them. The CDR3 length is 12 residues. CDR1 LGHNA and CDR2 YSLEER come from the germline V gene.

There are a few counts of this clonotype. V and J are TRBV7-6 and TRBJ2-7; 10 nucleotides agree with TRBD2. CDR1 is SGHVS, CDR2 FNYEAQ, per germline. The CDR3 has 14 amino acids. Trimming cost V 5 bases and J 2 bases; bases outside gene matches: 3. CDR3 sequence reads: CASSNGLAAYEQYF. CDR3 sequence (DNA): TGTGCCAGCAGCAACGGACTAGCGGCCTACGAGCAGTACTTC.

This clonotype showed up just a few times. The rearrangement uses TRBV6-2 or TRBV6-3 and TRBJ2-1, with D possibly matching TRBD2 (6 bases). Trimming removed 6 bases at V and 9 bases at J, with 15 bases between. From germline, CDR1 is MNHEY and CDR2 SVGEGT. CDR3 length equals 13 residues. Here the CDR3 DNA reads TGTGCCAGCAGGATACATCTAGCGATTGAGCAGTTCTTC. Its translation: CASRIHLAIEQFF.

This chain uses TRBV6-2 or TRBV6-3 with TRBJ1-2; 9 positions match TRBD1. Germline V gene lookup returns CDR1 MNHEY and CDR2 SVGEGT. Trimming at V came to 8 bases and at J to 6 bases, leaving 1 base not matched to a gene. CDR3 length: 11 amino acids. The DNA of the CDR3 is TGTGCCAGCGGACAGGGGAATGGCTACACCTTC. This encodes CASGQGNGYTF.

On this clonotype itself: This may be a read error: a much more frequent sequence differs by one nucleotide. The chain joins TRBV27 to TRBJ2-7; D remains ambiguous. Looked up from germline, CDR1 is MNHEY and CDR2 is SMNVEV (reference sequence). The CDR3 is 15 residues long. DNA of the CDR3: TGTGCCAGCAGTGCAGACTGGGGTAGCTCCCACGAGCAGTACTTC. This translates into CASSADWGSSHEQYF.

A few counts support this clonotype. V gene TRBV4-3 combines with J gene TRBJ1-2, with D possibly being TRBD1 (5 bases). Germline V gene sequence: CDR1 LGHNA, CDR2 YSLEER. V was clipped by 0 bases and J by 3 bases, with 14 bases between them. CDR3 length: 16 residues. CDR3 loop: CASSQDQGASYYGYTF. CDR3 in DNA: TGCGCCAGCAGCCAAGATCAGGGCGCTTCCTACTATGGCTACACCTTC.

This clonotype has just a few counts. A junction boundary mismatches the germline segment, possibly from a read error. This chain joins TRBV29-1 and TRBJ2-2, with D unresolved. This CDR3 has 15 amino acids. Germline V gives CDR1 SQVTM, CDR2 ANQGSEA. CDR3 DNA sequence: TGCAGCGTAGAAGACATGCCCGGCAACACCGGGGAGCTGTTTTTT. This gives the protein CSVEDMPGNTGELFF.

The chain is built from TRBV6-1 and TRBJ1-1; D not certain. This CDR3 is built from 13 residues. Trimming removed 2 bases from V and 0 bases from J, with 4 bases in between. The germline CDR1 and CDR2 sequences are MNHNS and SASEGT. The CDR3: CASSESVNTEAFF. CDR3 nucleotides: TGTGCCAGCAGTGAATCCGTGAACACTGAAGCTTTCTTT.

The chain links TRBV5-6 to TRBJ2-7; unclear D gene. Germline V gene data show CDR1 as SGHDT and CDR2 as YYEEEE. This CDR3 is 12 amino acids long. V was shortened by 0 bases and J by 8 bases, with 9 bases between the two germline ends. CDR3 sequence: CASSLDRAQQYF. The CDR3 nucleotides are TGTGCCAGCAGCTTGGACCGCGCGCAGCAGTACTTC.

This clonotype was counted ten times or more. This chain connects TRBV4-3 to TRBJ2-7, with 11 bases aligning to TRBD1. CDR3 length: 15 amino acids. V gave up 0 bases and J gave up 4 bases; unmatched junction bases: 2. Germline loops: CDR1 LGHNA, CDR2 YSLEER. The CDR3 DNA sequence: TGCGCCAGCAGCCAAGAGGGGACAGGGGGATACGAGCAGTACTTC. Protein product: CASSQEGTGGYEQYF.

The chain is built from TRBV2 and TRBJ2-3, with 9 bases matching TRBD2. The CDR3 is 18 amino acids. CDR1 and CDR2 from the germline V gene are SNHLY and FYNNEI. V was pared by 4 bases and J by 5 bases, with 16 bases of the junction left unmatched. In DNA form, the CDR3 reads TGTGCCAGCAGTGTTTCGTCTAGCGGGGTAGATCTTCAAGATACGCAGTATTTT. Protein sequence: CASSVSSSGVDLQDTQYF.

Only a few counts were recorded for this clonotype. The rearrangement links TRBV5-1 to TRBJ2-7; D uncertain. CDR3 length: 12 amino acids. The V gene's germline CDR1 is SGHRS and CDR2 YFSETQ. V lost 2 bases to trimming and J lost 6 bases, with 9 bases between them. The CDR3 is CASSLNSREQYF. The CDR3 nucleotides are TGCGCCAGCAGCTTAAACAGTCGCGAGCAGTACTTC.

The chain employs TRBV15 and TRBJ2-3, with D hard to call. CDR3 size: 15 residues. Germline loops: CDR1 LNHNV, CDR2 YYDKDF (reference sequence). V was trimmed by 1 base and J by 0 bases, leaving 8 bases between them. The CDR3 sequence is CATSRVPDSTDTQYF. In DNA, the CDR3 is TGTGCCACCAGCAGAGTGCCTGATAGCACAGATACGCAGTATTTT.

Comments on this clonotype: Since no conserved phenylalanine or tryptophan closes the CDR3, a read error is the likely cause. The chain uses TRBV20-1 and TRBJ2-5; no firm D call. Germline loops: CDR1 DFQATT, CDR2 SNEGSKA (reference sequence). The CDR3 runs to 14 residues. The V gene lost 8 bases and the J gene lost 5 bases, with 21 bases spanning the gap. CDR3 residues: CSPKTAGSLETQYV. The CDR3 DNA reads TGCAGTCCTAAGACGGCAGGCTCTTTGGAGACCCAGTACGTC.

This clonotype was seen many times. The chain joins TRBV2 to TRBJ2-7; D is uncertain. The CDR3 spans 13 residues. Germline-derived CDR1 and CDR2 are SNHLY and FYNNEI. Trimming stripped 6 bases from V and 4 bases from J, with 13 bases between. The DNA for the CDR3 is TGTGCCAGCAGCTTCCCCCATGAATACGAGCAGTACTTC. It translates to CASSFPHEYEQYF.

The chain combines TRBV28 with TRBJ1-4; no clear D. The V gene lost 5 bases and the J gene lost 7 bases, with 14 bases spanning the gap. The V gene's germline CDR1 is MDHEN and CDR2 SYDVKM. This CDR3 is 14 amino acids long. The CDR3 nucleotides read TGTGCCAGCAGTCGGACGGAAGGAGGTGAAAAACTGTTTTTT. Its translation: CASSRTEGGEKLFF.

The chain carries TRBV10-3 and TRBJ2-7; possible D gene TRBD2, 5 bases. This CDR3 spans 13 amino acids. Germline V gene data show CDR1 as ENHRY and CDR2 as SYGVKD. V was shortened by 6 bases and J by 4 bases, with 13 bases between the two germline ends. CDR3 sequence: CAIRKDSGYEQYF. CDR3 sequence (DNA): TGTGCCATCAGAAAAGACTCGGGGTACGAGCAGTACTTC.

This clonotype was counted only a few times. The CDR3 loop reads CASSTEHEQYF. The CDR3 DNA follows: TGTGCCAGCAGTACAGAGCACGAGCAGTACTTC. The V and J genes are TRBV12-3 or TRBV12-4 and TRBJ2-7; D not certain. Trimming took 5 bases from V and 5 from J, leaving 7 bases between them. The CDR3 contains 11 residues.

On this clonotype: A much larger clone differs from this one at a single base, so this may be a read error. The V gene is TRBV3-1, the J gene TRBJ2-1; tentatively, D is TRBD2 (6 bases). CDR1 LGHDT and CDR2 YNNKEL come from the germline V gene (reference sequence). The CDR3 is made up of 17 amino acids. The DNA for the CDR3 is TGTGCCAGCACCCAAGAAACACGACTAGACCGCCCCCGGGAGCAGTTCTTC. Protein: CASTQETRLDRPREQFF.

The chain carries TRBV7-8 and TRBJ2-2; D is perhaps TRBD1 (6 bases). Germline V lookup: CDR1 SGHVS, CDR2 FQNEAQ. V was clipped by 5 bases and J by 3 bases, with 10 bases between them. The CDR3 spans 14 residues. This CDR3 reads CASSHRDDTGELFF. The CDR3 nucleotides read TGTGCCAGCAGCCACAGGGACGACACCGGGGAGCTGTTTTTT. Using reference TRBV7-8 and TRBJ2-2 for the parts outside the CDR3, the full variable domain is GAGVSQSPRYKVAKRGQDVALRCDPISGHVSLFWYQQALGQGPEFLTYFQNEAQLDKSGLPSDRFFAERPEGSVSTLKIQRTQQEDSAVYLCASSHRDDTGELFFGEGSRLTVL.

V is TRBV7-6 and J is TRBJ2-3, with D maybe TRBD1 (5 bases). CDR1 is SGHVS, CDR2 FNYEAQ, per germline. CDR3 length equals 15 residues. Trimming took off 5 bases at V and 4 bases at J, with 16 bases between the two ends. This CDR3 is CASSPETVGADTQYF. CDR3 in DNA: TGTGCCAGCAGCCCCGAGACAGTTGGTGCAGATACGCAGTATTTT.

In its sample, this clonotype was seen a few times. Here the CDR3 reads CASSHGGAYEQYF. The CDR3 DNA reads TGTGCCAGCAGCCACGGGGGAGCATACGAGCAGTACTTC. The chain carries TRBV4-2 and TRBJ2-7; D may be TRBD2 (6 bases). Germline V CDR1 and CDR2: LGHNA, YNFKEQ. Deletions cut 3 bases from V and 4 bases from J, with 10 bases between. The CDR3 spans 13 residues.